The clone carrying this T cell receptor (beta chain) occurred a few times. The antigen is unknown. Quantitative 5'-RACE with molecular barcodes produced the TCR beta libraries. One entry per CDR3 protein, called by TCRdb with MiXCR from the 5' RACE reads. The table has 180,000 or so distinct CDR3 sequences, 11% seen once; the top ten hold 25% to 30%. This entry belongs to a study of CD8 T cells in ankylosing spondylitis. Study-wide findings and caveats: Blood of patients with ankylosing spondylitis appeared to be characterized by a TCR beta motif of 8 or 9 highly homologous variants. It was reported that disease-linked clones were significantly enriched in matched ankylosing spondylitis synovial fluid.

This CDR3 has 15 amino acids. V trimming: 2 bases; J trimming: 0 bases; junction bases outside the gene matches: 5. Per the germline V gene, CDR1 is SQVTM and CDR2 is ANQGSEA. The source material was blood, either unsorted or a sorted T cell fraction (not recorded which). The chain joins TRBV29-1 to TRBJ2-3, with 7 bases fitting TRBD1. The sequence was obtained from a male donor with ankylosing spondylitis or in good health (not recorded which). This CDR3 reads CSVEFGTESTDTQYF. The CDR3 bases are TGCAGCGTTGAATTCGGGACAGAGAGCACAGATACGCAGTATTTT.